The next 24 T cell receptor beta chains were all read from a single sample in a study of blood T cell repertoires in COVID-19. Libraries were prepared by immunoSEQ multiplex PCR; TCRdb keeps only in-frame clonotypes and omits some of them. The sample comprises about 300,000 clones, 85% to 90% of which are singletons, and about 4% rests with the top ten. The specimen was PBMCs or T cells enriched from blood (not recorded which). These receptors were obtained from a man aged 25-45 years who had recovered from COVID-19.

V is TRBV5-4 and J is TRBJ2-5; 10 bases align to TRBD1. The V segment lost 3 bases and the J segment 5 bases; nucleotides outside the gene matches: 7. CDR1 is SGHNT, CDR2 YYREEE, per germline (reference sequence). This CDR3 is 15 amino acids long. CDR3 in DNA: TGTGCCAGCAGCTCCGGGGGACAGGGGTCGGAGACCCAGTACTTC. Amino acids: CASSSGGQGSETQYF.

The V and J genes are TRBV5-4 and TRBJ2-1; possibly TRBD2 for D (5 bases). The ends were cut back, 5 bases at V and 5 bases at J, with 11 bases in the middle. Germline V gives CDR1 SGHNT, CDR2 YYREEE (reference sequence). The CDR3 covers 13 residues. As DNA, the CDR3 is TGTGCCAGCAGATCCGGGATAAACAATGAGCAGTTCTTC. This gives the protein CASRSGINNEQFF.

This clone appeared a few times. The chain joins TRBV11-2 to TRBJ1-6; D is unresolved. The length of the CDR3 is 15 residues. The germline CDR1 and CDR2 sequences are SGHAT and FQNNGV. Trimming shortened V by 3 bases and J by 3 bases, and 9 bases separated the two germline ends. The CDR3 protein is CASSFNQFYNSPLHF. For the CDR3, the DNA is TGTGCCAGCAGCTTTAATCAGTTCTATAATTCACCCCTCCACTTT.

J is TRBJ2-7 and V is TRBV5-4; the D gene is possibly TRBD1 (6 bases). CDR1 and CDR2 (germline): SGHNT, YYREEE (reference sequence). The CDR3 covers 15 residues. V lost 3 bases to trimming and J lost 2 bases, with 15 bases between them. In nucleotides, the CDR3 is TGTGCCAGCAGCTCCACAGGGTCGAGAACCTACGAGCAGTACTTC. Its protein product is CASSSTGSRTYEQYF.

The chain couples TRBV2 to TRBJ2-3; TRBD1 agrees at 7 bases. This CDR3 contains 14 residues. Germline CDR1 SNHLY, CDR2 FYNNEI. The trim removed 6 bases at V and 3 bases at J, leaving 6 bases unmatched. This CDR3 reads CASRNRGETDTQYF. The CDR3 DNA reads as TGTGCCAGCAGAAACAGGGGTGAGACAGATACGCAGTATTTT.

V usage is TRBV29-1 and J usage is TRBJ2-7, with TRBD1 matching 7 bases. The CDR3 totals 15 residues. Germline lookup yields CDR1 SQVTM and CDR2 ANQGSEA. The junction had 11 bases not matched to a gene; V was cut back by 4 bases and J by 2 bases. As DNA, the CDR3 is TGCAGCGTTGTACCAACGACAGGGCCAACCTACGAGCAGTACTTC. This codes for CSVVPTTGPTYEQYF.

The chain uses TRBV3-1 (or the pseudogene TRBV3-2) and TRBJ2-3; 8 nucleotides align to TRBD1. CDR3 size: 15 residues. Germline-derived CDR1 and CDR2 are LGHDT and YNNKEL (reference sequence). With V trimmed by 4 bases and J by 4 bases, 7 bases remained unmatched. CDR3 bases: TGTGCCAGCAGCCCAGGGGGCCTGGTGGCAGATACGCAGTATTTT. Its translation: CASSPGGLVADTQYF.

The chain uses TRBV5-4 and TRBJ2-5, with D maybe TRBD1 (6 bases). Trimming left V 4 bases short and J 5 bases short, with 9 bases between. The CDR3 is made up of 12 amino acids. Germline lookup yields CDR1 SGHNT and CDR2 YYREEE (reference sequence). This CDR3 reads CASSPTGETQYF. CDR3 coding DNA: TGTGCCAGCAGCCCCACAGGGGAGACCCAGTACTTC. The full variable domain, with the rest looked up from reference TRBV5-4 and TRBJ2-5, is ETGVTQSPTHLIKTRGQQVTLRCSSQSGHNTVSWYQQALGQGPQFIFQYYREEENGRGNFPPRFSGLQFPNYSSELNVNALELDDSALYLCASSPTGETQYFGPGTRLLVL.

This clone was seen more than once but under ten times. The V and J genes are TRBV14 and TRBJ1-2; 11 positions match TRBD1. The junction had 7 bases not matched to a gene; V was cut back by 4 bases and J by 0 bases. In germline, CDR1 is SGHDN, CDR2 FVKESK. This CDR3 spans 17 amino acids. CDR3 DNA sequence: TGTGCCAGCAGCCCTCGGACAGGGGGCCAAGCTAACTATGGCTACACCTTC. Amino acids: CASSPRTGGQANYGYTF. Full variable domain (outside the CDR3, taken from reference TRBV14 and TRBJ1-2): EAGVTQFPSHSVIEKGQTVTLRCDPISGHDNLYWYRRVMGKEIKFLLHFVKESKQDESGMPNNRFLAERTGGTYSTLKVQPAELEDSGVYFCASSPRTGGQANYGYTFGSGTRLTVV.

The rearrangement uses TRBV2 and TRBJ1-2; 7 bases fit TRBD1. Trimming took 5 bases from V and 5 from J; bases not matched to a gene: 17. Germline-derived CDR1 and CDR2 are SNHLY and FYNNEI. This CDR3 has 17 residues. CDR3 amino acids: CASSLRGIVPNLYGYTF. CDR3 bases: TGTGCCAGCAGTCTCAGGGGGATTGTACCTAACCTTTATGGCTACACCTTC.

The chain is built from TRBV5-1 and TRBJ2-7; D unresolved. The germline gives CDR1 SGHRS, CDR2 YFSETQ. This CDR3 spans 16 amino acids. Trimming removed 4 bases at V and 0 bases at J, with 17 bases between. The CDR3 DNA follows: TGCGCCAGCAGCCAGGCAGGATCGGCCGGCTCCTACGAGCAGTACTTC. Its protein is CASSQAGSAGSYEQYF. Looking up the rest from reference TRBV5-1 and TRBJ2-7 gives the full variable domain: KAGVTQTPRYLIKTRGQQVTLSCSPISGHRSVSWYQQTPGQGLQFLFEYFSETQRNKGNFPGRFSGRQFSNSRSEMNVSTLELGDSALYLCASSQAGSAGSYEQYFGPGTRLTVT.

Only a few counts were recorded for this clone. The chain combines TRBV2 with TRBJ1-4, with D perhaps matching TRBD1 (5 bases). The CDR3 spans 14 residues. Germline V gene data show CDR1 as SNHLY and CDR2 as FYNNEI. Trimming left V 8 bases short and J 8 bases short, with 18 bases between. As DNA, the CDR3 is TGTGCCAGCCGTCGTCGGGGGGGAGGCGAAAAACTGTTTTTT. Protein product: CASRRRGGGEKLFF.

The V call is TRBV5-4, the J call TRBJ2-3; TRBD2 aligns across 7 bases. From germline, CDR1 is SGHNT and CDR2 YYREEE (reference sequence). J gave up 0 bases and V 4 bases, and 17 bases lay outside the gene matches. This CDR3 contains 19 residues. CDR3 sequence: CASSPHGFWTSESTDTQYF. DNA for the CDR3: TGTGCCAGCAGCCCCCACGGGTTTTGGACTAGTGAGAGCACAGATACGCAGTATTTT. Based on the CDR3 plus reference TRBV5-4 and TRBJ2-3, the full variable domain is ETGVTQSPTHLIKTRGQQVTLRCSSQSGHNTVSWYQQALGQGPQFIFQYYREEENGRGNFPPRFSGLQFPNYSSELNVNALELDDSALYLCASSPHGFWTSESTDTQYFGPGTRLTVL.

This rearrangement joins TRBV28 to TRBJ2-5; 9 bases are shared with TRBD2. V shed 3 bases and J 5 bases; nucleotides not matched to a gene: 1. CDR1 is MDHEN, CDR2 SYDVKM, per germline. The CDR3 runs to 13 residues. CDR3: CASSFGLAETQYF. The CDR3 DNA follows: TGTGCCAGCAGTTTCGGACTAGCGGAGACCCAGTACTTC.

V is TRBV9 and J is TRBJ2-7, with D unresolved. The CDR3 covers 14 residues. Germline assignment: CDR1 SGDLS and CDR2 YYNGEE. Between the trimmed V and J ends, which lost 0 bases and 0 bases, there was a span of 7 bases. CDR3 region: CASSVDWSSYEQYF. The DNA of the CDR3 is TGTGCCAGCAGCGTAGACTGGAGCTCCTACGAGCAGTACTTC. Complete variable domain (other parts from reference TRBV9 and TRBJ2-7): DSGVTQTPKHLITATGQRVTLRCSPRSGDLSVYWYQQSLDQGLQFLIQYYNGEERAKGNILERFSAQQFPDLHSELNLSSLELGDSALYFCASSVDWSSYEQYFGPGTRLTVT.

The chain carries TRBV5-4 and TRBJ2-2, with TRBD2 matching 11 bases. Losses at the gene ends were 7 bases for V and 2 bases for J; bases not matched to a gene: 16. The CDR3 totals 19 residues. In germline, CDR1 is SGHNT, CDR2 YYREEE (reference sequence). The CDR3 bases are TGTGCCAGCCGGGAGGCAGGTACTAGCGGGAGTCGTAACACCGGGGAGCTGTTTTTT. Protein sequence: CASREAGTSGSRNTGELFF. The complete variable domain, with remaining parts taken from reference TRBV5-4 and TRBJ2-2, reads ETGVTQSPTHLIKTRGQQVTLRCSSQSGHNTVSWYQQALGQGPQFIFQYYREEENGRGNFPPRFSGLQFPNYSSELNVNALELDDSALYLCASREAGTSGSRNTGELFFGEGSRLTVL.

The chain recombines TRBV7-6 with TRBJ1-6, with TRBD1 matching over 7 bases. CDR3 size: 16 residues. The germline CDR1 and CDR2 sequences are SGHVS and FNYEAQ. Trimming at V came to 5 bases and at J to 8 bases, leaving 12 bases not matched to a gene. The CDR3: CASSPQTDRDHSPLHF. The CDR3 bases are TGTGCCAGCAGCCCCCAAACAGACAGGGACCATTCACCCCTCCACTTT.

CDR3 DNA sequence: TGTGCCAGCAGCATAGCGGGAGGGAAAGAGACCCAGTACTTC. Encoded protein: CASSIAGGKETQYF. The chain employs TRBV6-5 and TRBJ2-5; TRBD2 aligns across 11 bases. CDR3 length: 14 amino acids. Germline CDR1 reads MNHEY; CDR2 reads SVGAGI. The V gene end was trimmed by 6 bases and the J gene end by 3 bases; junction bases not matched to a gene: 3.

This chain uses TRBV11-3 with TRBJ2-1, with TRBD2 as a possible D gene (5 bases). V was cut by 7 bases and J by 3 bases, with 13 bases left in between. Germline CDR1 is SGHNT and CDR2 is YENEEA. The CDR3 runs to 14 residues. The CDR3 DNA follows: TGTGCCAGCACCACACAGCGGTTCTACAATGAGCAGTTCTTC. Its translation is CASTTQRFYNEQFF.

The chain links TRBV13 to TRBJ1-2, with 8 bases that match TRBD1. From germline, CDR1 is PRHDT and CDR2 FYEKMQ (reference sequence). The CDR3 sequence is 15 residues long. After removal of 5 bases from V and 4 bases from J, the junction contained 9 bases not matched to a gene. The CDR3 coding sequence is TGTGCCAGCAGCCCTCGGACAGGGATGGGCTATGGCTACACCTTC. This gives the protein CASSPRTGMGYGYTF.

The chain employs TRBV28 and TRBJ2-1; tentative D call: TRBD1 (6 bases). Trimming cost V 3 bases and J 6 bases, with 9 bases left between them. The germline gives CDR1 MDHEN, CDR2 SYDVKM. The CDR3 has 13 amino acids. The DNA for the CDR3 is TGTGCCAGCAGTTTGGGGGCCCCCAATGAGCAGTTCTTC. Amino acid sequence: CASSLGAPNEQFF.

This clone was seen a single time. The V gene is TRBV11-2, the J gene TRBJ2-7; 15 bases are a match to TRBD2. The CDR3 runs 15 residues. Trimming cost V 3 bases and J 4 bases; bases outside gene matches: 1. Germline V gives CDR1 SGHAT, CDR2 FQNNGV. CDR3 nucleotide sequence: TGTGCCAGCAGCTTTGGGACTAGCGGGAGGTACGAGCAGTACTTC. It codes for CASSFGTSGRYEQYF.

CDR3: CASSFVTGGGTEAFF. CDR3 sequence (DNA): TGTGCCAGCAGTTTTGTGACAGGGGGCGGCACTGAAGCTTTCTTT. This chain uses TRBV27 with TRBJ1-1; 10 bases are shared with TRBD1. This CDR3 comprises 15 residues. Germline trimming cut 3 bases from V and 4 bases from J; bases unmatched to any gene: 5. CDR1 and CDR2 from the germline V gene are MNHEY and SMNVEV (reference sequence).

The chain couples TRBV5-4 to TRBJ1-1; D is undetermined. The CDR3 has 14 amino acids. V gave up 1 base and J gave up 4 bases, with 11 bases separating them. Germline values: CDR1 SGHNT, CDR2 YYREEE (reference sequence). This chain's CDR3 is CASSLFRSGTEAFF. DNA for the CDR3: TGTGCCAGCAGCTTGTTTCGGTCGGGCACTGAAGCTTTCTTT.